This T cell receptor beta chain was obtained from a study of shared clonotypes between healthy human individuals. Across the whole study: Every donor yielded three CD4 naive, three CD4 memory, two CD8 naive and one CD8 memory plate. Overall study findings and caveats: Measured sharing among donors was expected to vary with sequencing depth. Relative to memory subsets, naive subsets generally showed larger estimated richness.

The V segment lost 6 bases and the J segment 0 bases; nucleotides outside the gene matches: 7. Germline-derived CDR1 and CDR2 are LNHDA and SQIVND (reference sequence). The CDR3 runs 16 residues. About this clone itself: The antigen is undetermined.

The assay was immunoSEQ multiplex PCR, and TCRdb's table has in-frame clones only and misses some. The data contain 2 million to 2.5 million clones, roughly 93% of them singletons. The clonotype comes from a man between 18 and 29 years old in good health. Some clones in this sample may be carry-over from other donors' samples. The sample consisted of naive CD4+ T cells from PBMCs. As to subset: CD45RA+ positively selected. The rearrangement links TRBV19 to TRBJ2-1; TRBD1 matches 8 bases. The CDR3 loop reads CASSVDRASSYNEQFF. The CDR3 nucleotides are TGTGCCAGTAGCGTGGACAGGGCAAGCTCCTACAATGAGCAGTTCTTC.